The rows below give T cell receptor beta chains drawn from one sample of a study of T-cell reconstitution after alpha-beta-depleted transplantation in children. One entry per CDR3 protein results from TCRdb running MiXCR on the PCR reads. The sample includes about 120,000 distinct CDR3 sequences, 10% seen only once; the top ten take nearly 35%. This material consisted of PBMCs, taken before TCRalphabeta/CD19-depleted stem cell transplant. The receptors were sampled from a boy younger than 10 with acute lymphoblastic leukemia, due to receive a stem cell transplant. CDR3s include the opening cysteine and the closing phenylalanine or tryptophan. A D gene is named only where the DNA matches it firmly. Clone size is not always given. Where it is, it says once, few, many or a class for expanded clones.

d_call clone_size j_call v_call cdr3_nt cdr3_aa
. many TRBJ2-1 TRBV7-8 TGTGCCAGCAGCCCCGGGGGTGTTACGGAGAATGAGCAGTTCTTC CASSPGGVTENEQFF
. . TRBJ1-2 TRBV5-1 TGCGCCAGCAGCCCAAACTACGGTGCCTATGGCTACACCTTC CASSPNYGAYGYTF
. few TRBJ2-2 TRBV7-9 TGTGCCAGCAGCTTAGAAGGGGAGCTGTTTTTT CASSLEGELFF
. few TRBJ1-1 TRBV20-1 TGCAGTGCTAGTGGCGTATCACGCTCTGAAGCTTTCTTT CSASGVSRSEAFF
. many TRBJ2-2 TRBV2 TGTGCCAGCCTCGGAGGGGGAATCGGGGAGCTGTTTTTT CASLGGGIGELFF
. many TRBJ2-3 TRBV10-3 TGTGCCACCAGACACACAGATACGCAGTATTTT CATRHTDTQYF
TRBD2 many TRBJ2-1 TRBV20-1 TGCAGTGCTAGAGGCGCGCGGGAGCTAGCTGGATCCTACAATGAGCAGTTCTTC CSARGARELAGSYNEQFF
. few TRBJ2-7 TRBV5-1 TGCGCCAGCAGTCTCGACACACCCTACGAGCAGTACTTC CASSLDTPYEQYF
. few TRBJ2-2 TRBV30 TGTGCCTGGAGTCAGGGACGGAACACCGGGGAGCTGTTTTTT CAWSQGRNTGELFF
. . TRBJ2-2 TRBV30 TGTGCCTGGAGTGTGGGGGCGGCCGGGGAGCTGTTTTTT CAWSVGAAGELFF
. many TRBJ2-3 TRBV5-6 TGTGCCAGCAGCTTTTGGCGGAAAAGCACAGATACGCAGTATTTT CASSFWRKSTDTQYF
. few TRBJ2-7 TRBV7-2 TGTGCCAGCAGCTTAGACAGCGGCGACTCCTACGAGCAGTACTTC CASSLDSGDSYEQYF
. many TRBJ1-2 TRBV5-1 TGCGCCAGCAGGGGCGAAAACTATGGCTACACCTTC CASRGENYGYTF
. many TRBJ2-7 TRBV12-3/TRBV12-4 TGTGCCAGCAGTTTACGGGAAAGCTCCTACGAGCAGTACTTC CASSLRESSYEQYF
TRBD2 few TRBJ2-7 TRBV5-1 TGCGCCAGCGAACCTGGGACTAGCGGGAGTTCGCGGGCCTACGAGCAGTACTTC CASEPGTSGSSRAYEQYF
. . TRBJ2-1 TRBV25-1 TGTGCCAGCAGTGACCTCCCGGGCGGAGGGGGCTACAATGAGCAGTTCTTC CASSDLPGGGGYNEQFF
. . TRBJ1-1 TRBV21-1 TGTGCCAGCCCCTGGGGGCCAGGGAGAGGTACTGAAGCTTTCTTT CASPWGPGRGTEAFF
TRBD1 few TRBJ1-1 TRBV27 TGTGCCAGCACCCGGACAGGGATGAACACTGAAGCTTTCTTT CASTRTGMNTEAFF